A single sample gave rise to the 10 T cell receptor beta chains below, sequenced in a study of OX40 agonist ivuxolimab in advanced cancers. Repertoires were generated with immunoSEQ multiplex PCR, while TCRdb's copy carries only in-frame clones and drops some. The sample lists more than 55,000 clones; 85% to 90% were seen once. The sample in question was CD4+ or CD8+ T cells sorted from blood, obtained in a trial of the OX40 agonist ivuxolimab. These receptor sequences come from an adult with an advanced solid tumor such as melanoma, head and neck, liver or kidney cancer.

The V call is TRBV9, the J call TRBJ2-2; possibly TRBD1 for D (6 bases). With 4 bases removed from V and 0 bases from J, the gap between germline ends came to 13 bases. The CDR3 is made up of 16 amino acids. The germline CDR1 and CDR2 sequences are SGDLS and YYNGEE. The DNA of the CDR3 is TGTGCCAGCAGCACTACGGACAGTTCGAACACCGGGGAGCTGTTTTTT. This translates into CASSTTDSSNTGELFF.

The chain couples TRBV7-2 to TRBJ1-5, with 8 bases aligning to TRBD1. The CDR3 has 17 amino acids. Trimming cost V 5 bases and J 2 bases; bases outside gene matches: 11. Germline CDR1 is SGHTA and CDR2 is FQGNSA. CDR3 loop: CASSRVAGGGGNQPQHF. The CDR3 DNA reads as TGTGCCAGCAGCCGGGTCGCAGGGGGCGGGGGCAATCAGCCCCAGCATTTT.

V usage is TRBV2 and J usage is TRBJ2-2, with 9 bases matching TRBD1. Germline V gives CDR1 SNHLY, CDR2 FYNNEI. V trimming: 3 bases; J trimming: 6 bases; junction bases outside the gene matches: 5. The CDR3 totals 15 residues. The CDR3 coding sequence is TGTGCCAGCAGTGATGACCGGACAGGGGCCGGGGAGCTGTTTTTT. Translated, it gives CASSDDRTGAGELFF. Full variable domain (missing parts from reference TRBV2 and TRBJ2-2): EPEVTQTPSHQVTQMGQEVILRCVPISNHLYFYWYRQILGQKVEFLVSFYNNEISEKSEIFDDQFSVERPDGSNFTLKIRSTKLEDSAMYFCASSDDRTGAGELFFGEGSRLTVL.

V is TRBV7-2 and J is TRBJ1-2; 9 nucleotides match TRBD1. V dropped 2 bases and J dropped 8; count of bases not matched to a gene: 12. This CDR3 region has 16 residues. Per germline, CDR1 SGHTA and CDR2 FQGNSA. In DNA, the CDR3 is TGTGCCAGCAGCTTAACTTACCAAACAGGGGGCCGCGGCTACACCTTC. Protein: CASSLTYQTGGRGYTF.

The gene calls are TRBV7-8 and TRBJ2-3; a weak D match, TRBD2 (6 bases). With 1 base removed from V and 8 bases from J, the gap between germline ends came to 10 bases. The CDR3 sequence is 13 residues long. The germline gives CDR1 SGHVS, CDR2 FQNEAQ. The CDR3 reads CASSLDTGVTQYF. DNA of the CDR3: TGTGCCAGCAGCTTAGATACGGGAGTTACGCAGTATTTT.

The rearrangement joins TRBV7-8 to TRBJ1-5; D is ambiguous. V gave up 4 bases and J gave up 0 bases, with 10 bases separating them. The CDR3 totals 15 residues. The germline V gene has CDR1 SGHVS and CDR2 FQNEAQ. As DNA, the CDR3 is TGTGCCAGCAGCTCCCCGGGATTTAGCAATCAGCCCCAGCATTTT. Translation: CASSSPGFSNQPQHF. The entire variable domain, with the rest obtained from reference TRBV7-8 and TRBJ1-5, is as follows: GAGVSQSPRYKVAKRGQDVALRCDPISGHVSLFWYQQALGQGPEFLTYFQNEAQLDKSGLPSDRFFAERPEGSVSTLKIQRTQQEDSAVYLCASSSPGFSNQPQHFGDGTRLSIL.

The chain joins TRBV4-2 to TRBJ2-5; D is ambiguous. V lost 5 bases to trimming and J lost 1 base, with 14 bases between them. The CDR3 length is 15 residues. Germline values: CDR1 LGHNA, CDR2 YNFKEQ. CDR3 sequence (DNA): TGTGCCAGCAGCAACTCAAGGGTCGGCCAAGAGACCCAGTACTTC. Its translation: CASSNSRVGQETQYF.

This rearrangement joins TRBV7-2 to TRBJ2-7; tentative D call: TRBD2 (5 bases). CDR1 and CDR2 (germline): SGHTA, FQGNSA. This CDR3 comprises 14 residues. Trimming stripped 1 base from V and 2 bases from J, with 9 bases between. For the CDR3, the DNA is TGTGCCAGCAGCTTAGACCTAGCCACCTACGAGCAGTACTTC. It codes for CASSLDLATYEQYF.

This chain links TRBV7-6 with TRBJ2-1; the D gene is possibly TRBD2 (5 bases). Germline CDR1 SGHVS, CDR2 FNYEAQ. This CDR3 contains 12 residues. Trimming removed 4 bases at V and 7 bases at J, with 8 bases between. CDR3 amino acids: CASSSGSNEQFF. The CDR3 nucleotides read TGTGCCAGCAGCTCGGGGTCTAATGAGCAGTTCTTC.

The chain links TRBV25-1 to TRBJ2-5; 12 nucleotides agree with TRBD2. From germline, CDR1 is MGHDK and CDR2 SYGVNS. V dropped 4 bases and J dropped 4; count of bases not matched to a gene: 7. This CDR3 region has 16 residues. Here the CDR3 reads CASSALTSGRSETQYF. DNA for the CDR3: TGTGCCAGCAGTGCCTTGACTAGCGGGAGATCAGAGACCCAGTACTTC.